This T cell receptor (beta chain) was sequenced during a study of neurological immune-mediated disorders. Study results and caveats: The most TCR clonal expansion was seen in HTLV-1-associated myelopathy, and the least was seen in multiple sclerosis, which fell below healthy controls. A possible signature appeared as one related-CDR3 cluster, in which phylogenetic grouping placed the repertoires of 18 of 34 multiple sclerosis patients.

V was clipped by 0 bases and J by 5 bases; unmatched bases: 4. This CDR3 has 14 amino acids. CDR1 is DFQATT and CDR2 is SNEGSKA in the germline V gene (reference sequence). The cDNA came from 5'RACE with 10-nucleotide random UMIs. Using its own MiXCR run on the 5' RACE reads, TCRdb lists one record per CDR3 protein. The sample shows tens of thousands of distinct CDR3 sequences, less than 4% of them seen only once. This clonotype was seen repeatedly, ten times or more. Its antigen is currently unknown. The receptor was isolated from a man between 25 and 39 years old with multiple sclerosis. The chain links TRBV20-1 to TRBJ2-7; 10 nucleotides line up with TRBD2. Sequenced: PBMCs. CDR3 sequence: CSARESLAGDEQYF. The CDR3 region has the DNA TGCAGTGCTAGAGAGTCGCTAGCGGGGGACGAGCAGTACTTC.